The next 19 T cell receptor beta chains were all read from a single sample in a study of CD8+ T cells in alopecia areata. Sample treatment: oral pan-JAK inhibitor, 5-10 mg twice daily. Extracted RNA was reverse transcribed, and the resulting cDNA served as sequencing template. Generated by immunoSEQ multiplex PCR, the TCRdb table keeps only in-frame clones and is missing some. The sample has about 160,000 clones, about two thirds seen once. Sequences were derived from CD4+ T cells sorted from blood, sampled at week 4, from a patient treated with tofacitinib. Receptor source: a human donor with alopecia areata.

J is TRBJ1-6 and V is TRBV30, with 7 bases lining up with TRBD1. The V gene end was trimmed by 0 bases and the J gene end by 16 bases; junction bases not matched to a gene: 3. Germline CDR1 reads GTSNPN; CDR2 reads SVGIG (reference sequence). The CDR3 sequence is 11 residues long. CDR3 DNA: TGTGCCTGGAGTGTAGGACAGGTACTCCACTTT. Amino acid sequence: CAWSVGQVLHF.

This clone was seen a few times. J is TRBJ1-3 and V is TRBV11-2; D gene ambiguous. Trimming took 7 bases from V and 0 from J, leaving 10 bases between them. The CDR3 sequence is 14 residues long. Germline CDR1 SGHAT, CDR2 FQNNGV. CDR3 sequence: CASTRGGSGNTIYF. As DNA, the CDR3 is TGTGCCAGCACCCGAGGAGGCTCTGGAAACACCATATATTTT.

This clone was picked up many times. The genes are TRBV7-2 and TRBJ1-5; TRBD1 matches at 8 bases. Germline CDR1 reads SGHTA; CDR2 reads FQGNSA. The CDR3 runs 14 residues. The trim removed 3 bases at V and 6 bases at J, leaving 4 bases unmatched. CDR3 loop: CASSFPGGVQPQHF. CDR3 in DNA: TGTGCCAGCAGCTTTCCAGGGGGCGTTCAGCCCCAGCATTTT.

The CDR3 is CASSLARSYEQYF. In DNA form, the CDR3 reads TGCGCCAGCAGCTTAGCGAGGAGCTACGAGCAGTACTTC. V is TRBV5-1 and J is TRBJ2-7; D gene ambiguous. The CDR3 extends over 13 amino acids. V dropped 2 bases and J dropped 3 bases, with 9 bases sitting between them. CDR1 is SGHRS, CDR2 YFSETQ, per germline.

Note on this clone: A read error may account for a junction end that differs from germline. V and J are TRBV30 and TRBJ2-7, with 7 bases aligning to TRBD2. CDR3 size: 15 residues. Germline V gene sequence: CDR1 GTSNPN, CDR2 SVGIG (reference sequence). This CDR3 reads CARSQRGDESYEQYF. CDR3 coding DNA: TGTGCCCGGAGTCAACGGGGGGATGAGTCCTACGAGCAGTACTTC. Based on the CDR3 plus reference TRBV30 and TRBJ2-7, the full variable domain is SQTIHQWPATLVQPVGSPLSLECTVEGTSNPNLYWYRQAAGRGLQLLFYSVGIGQISSEVPQNLSASRPQDRQFILSSKKLLLSDSGFYLCARSQRGDESYEQYFGPGTRLTVT.

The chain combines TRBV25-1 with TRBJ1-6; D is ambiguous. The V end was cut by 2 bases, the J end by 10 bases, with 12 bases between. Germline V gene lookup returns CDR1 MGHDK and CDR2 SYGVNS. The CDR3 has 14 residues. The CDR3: CASSEAGKRSPLHF. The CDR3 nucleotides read TGTGCCAGCAGTGAAGCGGGGAAGCGATCACCCCTCCACTTT.

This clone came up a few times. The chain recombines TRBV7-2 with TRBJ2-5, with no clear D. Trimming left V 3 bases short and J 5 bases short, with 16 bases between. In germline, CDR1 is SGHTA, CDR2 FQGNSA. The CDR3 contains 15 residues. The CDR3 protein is CASSFNPTTGETQYF. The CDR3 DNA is TGTGCCAGCAGCTTTAATCCCACCACCGGGGAGACCCAGTACTTC.

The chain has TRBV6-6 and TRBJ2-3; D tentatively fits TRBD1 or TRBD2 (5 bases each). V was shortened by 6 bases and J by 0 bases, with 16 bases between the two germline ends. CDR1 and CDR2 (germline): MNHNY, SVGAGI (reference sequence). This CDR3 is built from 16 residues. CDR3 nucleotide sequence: TGTGCCAGCAGCAACTACGGGGCCTCTAGCACAGATACGCAGTATTTT. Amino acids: CASSNYGASSTDTQYF.

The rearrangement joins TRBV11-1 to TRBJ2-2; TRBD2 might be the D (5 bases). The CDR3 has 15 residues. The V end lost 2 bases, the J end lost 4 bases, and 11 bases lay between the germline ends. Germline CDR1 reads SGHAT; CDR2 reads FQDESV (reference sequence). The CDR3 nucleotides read TGTGCCAGCAGCTTATACACGGGGAGCACCGGGGAGCTGTTTTTT. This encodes CASSLYTGSTGELFF.

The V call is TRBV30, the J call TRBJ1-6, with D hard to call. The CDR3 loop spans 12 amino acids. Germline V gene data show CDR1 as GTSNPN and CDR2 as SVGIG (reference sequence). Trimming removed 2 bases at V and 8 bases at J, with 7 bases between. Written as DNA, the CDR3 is TGTGCCTGGAGTTACAGCGATTCACCCCTCCACTTT. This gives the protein CAWSYSDSPLHF. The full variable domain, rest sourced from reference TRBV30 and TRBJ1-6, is SQTIHQWPATLVQPVGSPLSLECTVEGTSNPNLYWYRQAAGRGLQLLFYSVGIGQISSEVPQNLSASRPQDRQFILSSKKLLLSDSGFYLCAWSYSDSPLHFGNGTRLTVT.

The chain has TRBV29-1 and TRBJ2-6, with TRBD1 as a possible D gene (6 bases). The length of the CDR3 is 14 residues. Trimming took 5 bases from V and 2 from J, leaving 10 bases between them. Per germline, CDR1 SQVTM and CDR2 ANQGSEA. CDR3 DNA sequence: TGCAGCGTTTCCGGACAGCCTGGGGCCAACGTCCTGACTTTC. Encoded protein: CSVSGQPGANVLTF.

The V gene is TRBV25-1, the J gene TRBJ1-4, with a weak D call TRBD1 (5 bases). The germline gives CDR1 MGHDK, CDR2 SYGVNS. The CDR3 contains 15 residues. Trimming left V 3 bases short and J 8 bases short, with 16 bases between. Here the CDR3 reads CASSEAGLGREKLFF. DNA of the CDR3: TGTGCCAGCAGTGAGGCGGGACTCGGTCGAGAAAAACTGTTTTTT.

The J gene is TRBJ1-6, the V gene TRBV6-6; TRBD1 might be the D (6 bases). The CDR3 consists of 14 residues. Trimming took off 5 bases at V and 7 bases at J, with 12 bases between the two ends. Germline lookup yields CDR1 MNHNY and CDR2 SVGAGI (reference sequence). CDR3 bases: TGTGCCAGCAGTGGAAGGGGGGGAAATTCACCCCTCCACTTT. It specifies CASSGRGGNSPLHF.

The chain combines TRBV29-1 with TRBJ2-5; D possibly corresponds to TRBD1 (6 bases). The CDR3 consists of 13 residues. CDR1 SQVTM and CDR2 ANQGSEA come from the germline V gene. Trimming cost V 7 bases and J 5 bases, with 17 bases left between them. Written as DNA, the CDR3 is TGCAGCGCTACAGGGAAGTTCGGGGAGACCCAGTACTTC. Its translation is CSATGKFGETQYF.

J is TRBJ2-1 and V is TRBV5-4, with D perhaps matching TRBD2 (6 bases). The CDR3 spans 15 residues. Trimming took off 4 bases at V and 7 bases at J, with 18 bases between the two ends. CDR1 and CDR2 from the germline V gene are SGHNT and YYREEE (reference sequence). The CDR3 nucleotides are TGTGCCAGCAGCCCTTACGGTGGGGGGAGGAATGAGCAGTTCTTC. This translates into CASSPYGGGRNEQFF.

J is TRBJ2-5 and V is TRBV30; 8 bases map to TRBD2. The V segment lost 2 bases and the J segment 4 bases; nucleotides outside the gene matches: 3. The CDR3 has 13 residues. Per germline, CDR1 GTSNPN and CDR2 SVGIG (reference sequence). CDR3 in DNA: TGTGCCTGGAGTTACCTAGCGGGAGAGACCCAGTACTTC. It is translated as CAWSYLAGETQYF.

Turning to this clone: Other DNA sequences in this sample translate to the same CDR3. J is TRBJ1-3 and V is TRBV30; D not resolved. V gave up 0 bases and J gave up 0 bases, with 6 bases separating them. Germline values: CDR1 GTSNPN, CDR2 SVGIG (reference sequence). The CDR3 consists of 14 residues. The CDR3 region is CAWSVGGSGNTIYF. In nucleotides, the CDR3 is TGTGCCTGGAGTGTAGGAGGCTCTGGAAACACCATATATTTT.

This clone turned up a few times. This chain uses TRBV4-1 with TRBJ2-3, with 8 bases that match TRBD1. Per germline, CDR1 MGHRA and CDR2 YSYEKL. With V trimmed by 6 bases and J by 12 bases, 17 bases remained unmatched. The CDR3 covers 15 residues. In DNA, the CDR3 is TGCGCCAGCAGGACGACAGGGGACCCGTGGGAGACACAGTATTTT. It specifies CASRTTGDPWETQYF.

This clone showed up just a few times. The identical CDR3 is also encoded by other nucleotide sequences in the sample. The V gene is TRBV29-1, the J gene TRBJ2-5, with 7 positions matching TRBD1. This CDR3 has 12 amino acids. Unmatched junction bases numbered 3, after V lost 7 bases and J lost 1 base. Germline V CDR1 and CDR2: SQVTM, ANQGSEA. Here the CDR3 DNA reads TGCAGCGCCCGACAGGGCCAAGAGACCCAGTACTTC. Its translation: CSARQGQETQYF.